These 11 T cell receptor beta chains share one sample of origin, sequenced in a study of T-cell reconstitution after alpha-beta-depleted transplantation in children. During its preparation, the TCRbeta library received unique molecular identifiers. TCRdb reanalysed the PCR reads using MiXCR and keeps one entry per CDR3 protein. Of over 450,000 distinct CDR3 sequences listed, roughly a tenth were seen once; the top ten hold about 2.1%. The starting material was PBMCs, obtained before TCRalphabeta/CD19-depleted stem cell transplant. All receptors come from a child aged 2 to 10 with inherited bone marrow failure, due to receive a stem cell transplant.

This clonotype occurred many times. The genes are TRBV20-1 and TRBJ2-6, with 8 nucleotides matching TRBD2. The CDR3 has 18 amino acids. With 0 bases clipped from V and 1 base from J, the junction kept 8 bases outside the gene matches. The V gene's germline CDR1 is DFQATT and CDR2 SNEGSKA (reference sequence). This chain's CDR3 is CSARDFQREYSGANVLTF. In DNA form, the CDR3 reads TGCAGTGCTAGAGATTTCCAGCGGGAGTATTCTGGGGCCAACGTCCTGACTTTC.

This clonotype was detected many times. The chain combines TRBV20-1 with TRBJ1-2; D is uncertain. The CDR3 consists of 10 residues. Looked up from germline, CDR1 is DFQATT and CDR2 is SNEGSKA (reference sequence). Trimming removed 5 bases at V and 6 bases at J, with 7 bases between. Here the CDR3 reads CSALDDGYTF. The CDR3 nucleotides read TGCAGTGCTCTAGACGATGGCTACACCTTC.

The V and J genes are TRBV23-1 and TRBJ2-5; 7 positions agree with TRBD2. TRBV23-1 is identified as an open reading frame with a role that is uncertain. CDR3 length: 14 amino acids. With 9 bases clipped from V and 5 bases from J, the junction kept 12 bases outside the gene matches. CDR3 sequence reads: CASRPGGAGETQYF. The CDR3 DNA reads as TGCGCCAGTCGCCCCGGTGGAGCGGGGGAGACCCAGTACTTC.

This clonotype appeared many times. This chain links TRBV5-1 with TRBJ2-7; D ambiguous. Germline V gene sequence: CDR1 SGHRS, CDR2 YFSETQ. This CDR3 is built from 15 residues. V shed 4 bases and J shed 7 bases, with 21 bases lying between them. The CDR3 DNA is TGCGCCAGCAGCCTATATTGGACGGAGACTGGGGAGCAGTACTTC. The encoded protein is CASSLYWTETGEQYF.

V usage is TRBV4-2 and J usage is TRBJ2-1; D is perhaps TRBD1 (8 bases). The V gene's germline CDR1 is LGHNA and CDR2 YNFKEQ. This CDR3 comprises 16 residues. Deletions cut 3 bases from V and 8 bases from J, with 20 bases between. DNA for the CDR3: TGTGCCAGCAGCCACCTAGACAGGGGAGCGGGATATGAGCAGTTCTTC. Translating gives CASSHLDRGAGYEQFF.

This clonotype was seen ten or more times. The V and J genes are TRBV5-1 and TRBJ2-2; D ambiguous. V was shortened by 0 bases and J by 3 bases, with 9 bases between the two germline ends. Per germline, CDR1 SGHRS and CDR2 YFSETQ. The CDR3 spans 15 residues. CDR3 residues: CASSLVQPDTGELFF. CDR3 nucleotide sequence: TGCGCCAGCAGCTTGGTCCAGCCGGACACCGGGGAGCTGTTTTTT.

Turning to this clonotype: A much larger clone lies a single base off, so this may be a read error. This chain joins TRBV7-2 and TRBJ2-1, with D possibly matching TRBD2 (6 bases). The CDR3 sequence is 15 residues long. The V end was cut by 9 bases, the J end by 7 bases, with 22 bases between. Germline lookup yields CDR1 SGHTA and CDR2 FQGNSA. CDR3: CASESAVHAGNEQFF. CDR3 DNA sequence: TGTGCCAGTGAAAGCGCAGTACACGCGGGGAATGAGCAGTTCTTC. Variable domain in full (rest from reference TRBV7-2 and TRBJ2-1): GAGVSQSPSNKVTEKGKDVELRCDPISGHTALYWYRQSLGQGLEFLIYFQGNSAPDKSGLPSDRFSAERTGGSVSTLTIQRTQQEDSAVYLCASESAVHAGNEQFFGPGTRLTVL.

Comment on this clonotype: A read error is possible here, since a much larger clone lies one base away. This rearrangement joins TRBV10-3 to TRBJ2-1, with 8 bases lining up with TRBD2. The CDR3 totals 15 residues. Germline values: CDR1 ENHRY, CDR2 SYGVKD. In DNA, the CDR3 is TGTGCCATCGGTGAGACTAGCGAGAGCTACAATGAGCAGTTCTTC. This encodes CAIGETSESYNEQFF.

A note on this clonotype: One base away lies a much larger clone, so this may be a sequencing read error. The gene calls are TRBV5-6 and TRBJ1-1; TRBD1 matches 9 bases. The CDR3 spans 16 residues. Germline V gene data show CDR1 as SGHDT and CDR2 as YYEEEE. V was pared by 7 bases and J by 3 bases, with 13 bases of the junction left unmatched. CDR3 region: CASGSDPTGGYTEAFF. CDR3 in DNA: TGTGCCAGCGGCTCGGACCCGACAGGGGGATACACTGAAGCTTTCTTT.

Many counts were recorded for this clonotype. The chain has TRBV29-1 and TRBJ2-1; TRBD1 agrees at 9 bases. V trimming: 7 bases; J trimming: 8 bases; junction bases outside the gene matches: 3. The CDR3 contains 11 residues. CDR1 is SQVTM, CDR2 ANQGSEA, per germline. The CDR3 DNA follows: TGCAGCGCGACAGGGGGGGATGAGCAGTTCTTC. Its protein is CSATGGDEQFF.

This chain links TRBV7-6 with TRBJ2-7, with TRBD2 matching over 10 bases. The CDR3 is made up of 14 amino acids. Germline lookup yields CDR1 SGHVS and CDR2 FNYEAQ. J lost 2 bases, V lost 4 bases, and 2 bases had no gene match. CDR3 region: CASSSSGSPYEQYF. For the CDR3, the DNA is TGTGCCAGCAGCTCTAGCGGGAGCCCCTACGAGCAGTACTTC.